This T cell receptor (beta chain) came from a study of spatial heterogeneity in lung cancer (dated 2019 in TCRdb). For context, the study as a whole: Donors were over 60 patients with early-stage, untreated non-small cell lung cancer from the lung TRACERx cohort. Some blood samples were taken at disease recurrence, and the median time to first recurrence was 350 days. Beta-chain transcripts were consistently detected in greater numbers than alpha-chain transcripts, which likely reflects a higher abundance of beta-chain transcripts. In the raw uncorrected reads, each unique combination of TCR and UMI appeared more than ten times on average. TCR alpha and beta repertoires were quantitatively compared across multiple tumor regions, matched nontumor lung and blood in non-small cell lung cancer. TCR repertoire features were related to nonsynonymous mutation counts determined by whole-exome sequencing of tumor tissue. Both alpha and beta chains were TCR-sequenced in roughly 200 tumor regions, about 69 matched nontumor lung samples and roughly 50 PBMC samples obtained at surgery.

The library was produced with 5' RACE. For sequencing, a NextSeq 500 was employed. In the TCR library protocol, a unique molecular identifier was attached to each TCR cDNA molecule so that PCR and sequencing errors could be corrected. The study's processing was this. TCR identification, UMI-based error correction and CDR3 extraction were performed with Decombinator tools. TCRs above a frequency of 2 per 1,000, corresponding to the top 1% of the tumor frequency distribution, were defined as expanded. Renyi diversity was computed with the R vegan package after each repertoire had been subsampled 100 times to 5,000 TCRs. CDR3 similarity networks were built from amino acid triplet string-kernel similarity, connecting CDR3s with pairwise similarity above 0.82. TCRdb redid the processing of the public reads, applying fastp at Q25 and MiXCR, and retained in-frame beta chains. Records with the same CDR3 protein are collapsed into one entry carrying the most frequent genes and DNA. TCRdb's processing, not the authors' own work, is the source of the V and J calls. Recorded for this sample are 9,500 to 10,000 distinct CDR3 sequences; 3.9% of them occurred a single time. The ten largest clones take up 18% of the sample.

Overall study results and their limits: Confirming at a functional level the hypothesis that regional TCRs recognize regional mutations was considered to require additional single-cell paired TCR alpha and beta sequencing. Ubiquitous expanded tumor TCRs were detected in blood more often at tumor resection than at routine follow-up.

Per the publication, the time point label means: blood taken at disease recurrence. TCR sequencing used whole RNA extracted from tumor and nontumor lung tissue, or from cryopreserved PBMC samples, without cell sorting. Patients were selected for TCR sequencing only if sufficient RNA was available from at least two tumor regions. About this clonotype: Its antigen is still unknown. No much larger clonotype is one base removed from it; base qualities were not supplied. This beta chain is a stray sequence in a library constructed for alpha chains; its clone size is not meaningful.

CDR1 and CDR2 are read off the germline V gene as SGHVT and SQSDAQ. Trimming at the junction amounts to 5 bases on V and 7 bases on J, and the germline ends lie 15 bases apart. The CDR3 runs 14 amino acids, cysteine and phenylalanine included. Only CDR3 DNA is held: 42 bases, read in frame from base 1. The chain couples TRBV7-4 to TRBJ2-1, with no confident D gene call. The sample in question was PBMCs, obtained at recurrence. The receptor was derived from a female donor with early-stage non-small cell lung cancer. Here is the DNA: TGTGCCAGCAGCGTGGATCCGTTCGGAAATGAGCAGTTCTTC. Translated, this is CASSVDPFGNEQFF.